The rows below give T cell receptor beta chains drawn from one sample of a study of Graves' ophthalmopathy and Graves' hyperthyroidism. TCRdb analysed the multiplex PCR reads with MiXCR anew, one entry per CDR3 protein. The top ten clones hold approximately 12% of a sample with some 1.1 million distinct CDR3 sequences, roughly 35% of them seen once. Sequencing input: peripheral blood or thyroid tissue (not recorded which). These TCRs come from an adult man with Graves' hyperthyroidism. CDR3s include the opening cysteine and the closing phenylalanine or tryptophan. Each record gives: clone size, J gene, D gene, V gene, CDR3 DNA, CDR3 protein. A D gene is named only where the DNA matches it firmly. Not all rows give a size; the values are once, few, many and, for expanded clones, a class.

- | TRBJ1-5 | - | TRBV20-1 | TGCAGTGCTACGTCCACTAGCGGGGGCCAGCATTTT | CSATSTSGGQHF
many | TRBJ2-3 | - | TRBV25-1 | TGTGCCAGCAGTGAGCTTGGGGCGTTGACAGATACGCAGTATTTT | CASSELGALTDTQYF
- | TRBJ1-2 | - | TRBV12-3/TRBV12-4 | TGTGCCAGGGGGGAATATTATGGCTACACCTTC | CARGEYYGYTF
few | TRBJ1-1 | - | TRBV20-1 | TGCAGTGCTAGGGGGGGACCGATGAACACTGAAGCTTTCTTT | CSARGGPMNTEAFF
many | TRBJ1-5 | - | TRBV15 | TGTGCCACCAGGGCCGACATGGGGCGCCATCAGCCCCAGCATTTT | CATRADMGRHQPQHF
- | TRBJ2-2 | - | TRBV7-9 | TGTGCCAGCAGCCAAAAAAGGGTCTTGCACACCGGGGAGCTGTTTTTT | CASSQKRVLHTGELFF
- | TRBJ1-2 | - | TRBV14 | TGTGCCTGGAGAAGCGGGGGGTTCGATGGCTACACCTTC | CAWRSGGFDGYTF
- | TRBJ1-2 | TRBD1 | TRBV29-1 | TGCAGCTTAGTAGTGACAGGGCGCTATGGCTACACCTTC | CSLVVTGRYGYTF
- | TRBJ1-1 | TRBD1 | TRBV12-5 | TGTGCTAGTGGTTTGACACGGACAGGGGGCACTGAAGCTTTCTTT | CASGLTRTGGTEAFF
many | TRBJ2-7 | TRBD1 | TRBV2 | TGTGCCAGCAGTGAACTAGGACAGGGGGCGAGCGAGCAGTACTTC | CASSELGQGASEQYF
- | TRBJ2-7 | TRBD1 | TRBV18 | TGTGCCAGCTCACCAATCGGACAGGACTACGAGCAGTACTTC | CASSPIGQDYEQYF
few | TRBJ2-5 | TRBD1 | TRBV9 | TGTGCCAGCAGCGGCCGGGACAGGGGTCAAGAGACCCAGTACTTC | CASSGRDRGQETQYF
many | TRBJ2-5 | - | TRBV25-1 | TGTGCCAGCAGTGATCTTAGCTCGACGTATCTCGGGGAGACCCAGTACTTC | CASSDLSSTYLGETQYF
few | TRBJ1-5 | - | TRBV20-1 | TGCAGTGCGGTCGGCGGGGGCCATCAGCCCCAGCATTTT | CSAVGGGHQPQHF
many | TRBJ2-5 | TRBD2 | TRBV5-1 | TGCGCCAGCAGCTTGGGGGCGCGGGAGGGCCTGGAGACCCAGTACTTC | CASSLGAREGLETQYF
- | TRBJ1-1 | - | TRBV15 | TGTGCCACCAGCAGAGATCAAGGGGAAGGTACTGAAGCTTTCTTT | CATSRDQGEGTEAFF
- | TRBJ1-1 | - | TRBV29-1 | TGCAGCGTTGAAGGGACATTCTCTAACACTGAAGCTTTCTTT | CSVEGTFSNTEAFF
many | TRBJ2-7 | TRBD1 | TRBV7-3 | TGTGCCAGCAGCATGGACAGGGACCACGAGCAGTACTTC | CASSMDRDHEQYF
- | TRBJ2-3 | TRBD2 | TRBV6-6 | TGTGCCAGCAGTCCTCGAGGGCTAGCGGGCACAGATACGCAGTATTTT | CASSPRGLAGTDTQYF
many | TRBJ2-7 | TRBD1 | TRBV19 | TGTGCCAGTAGTATGAGGGGACAGGGATCGATCCACGAGCAGTACTTC | CASSMRGQGSIHEQYF
- | TRBJ2-7 | TRBD1 | TRBV7-7 | TGCGCCAGCAGCCAGGGCATAGACAGGGTCCCCTACGAGCAGTACTTC | CASSQGIDRVPYEQYF
many | TRBJ1-2 | - | TRBV29-1 | TGCAGCGTCTCCGATAAATCGGCTGCCTTCTATGGCTACACCTTC | CSVSDKSAAFYGYTF
few | TRBJ1-1 | - | TRBV12-3/TRBV12-4 | TGTGCCAGCAGTTTAGGCGTCGGACTTGAAGCTTTCTTT | CASSLGVGLEAFF
many | TRBJ1-1 | TRBD1 | TRBV2 | TGTGCCAGCGGAGGGGGCTACACTGAAGCTTTCTTT | CASGGGYTEAFF
- | TRBJ2-7 | - | TRBV20-1 | TGCAGTTACCTTATCAGGGGTCACGGGGCCTACGAGCGGTACTTC | CSYLIRGHGAYERYF
- | TRBJ2-5 | TRBD2 | TRBV27 | TGTGCCACCAAGGGTAGCGGGGGGTCCCTCAGGAAGACCCAGTACTTC | CATKGSGGSLRKTQYF
- | TRBJ1-5 | - | TRBV7-8 | TGTGCCAGCAGTTTATCGGGCCTGCATAGCAATCAGCCCCAGCATTTT | CASSLSGLHSNQPQHF
many | TRBJ1-1 | TRBD1 | TRBV12-3/TRBV12-4 | TGTGCCAGCAGTCCGCGGACAGGGGGCTACACTGAAGCTTTCTTT | CASSPRTGGYTEAFF
many | TRBJ1-2 | TRBD1 | TRBV20-1 | TGCAGTGCTATAGGCAGGGGGCAAGAATATAATGGCTACACCTTC | CSAIGRGQEYNGYTF
few | TRBJ1-2 | TRBD1 | TRBV2 | TGTGCCAGCAGTGTACAGGGGGATGGTAACTATGGCTACACCTTC | CASSVQGDGNYGYTF
many | TRBJ1-6 | - | TRBV12-3/TRBV12-4 | TGTGCCAGCAGACGAGGAGGGAATAATTCACCCCTCCACTTT | CASRRGGNNSPLHF
- | TRBJ2-7 | - | TRBV5-1 | TGCGCCAGCAGCGCGGGACTCTCCCTCTCCTACGAGCAGTACTTC | CASSAGLSLSYEQYF
few | TRBJ1-1 | TRBD1 | TRBV20-1 | TGCAGTGCTAGGCCTATTAGACAGGGTGGCACTGAAGCTTTCTTT | CSARPIRQGGTEAFF
- | TRBJ1-2 | - | TRBV5-8 | TGTGCCAGCAGCTTGGCCGACCGGACAGAAGGGGTACCTAACTATGGCTACACCTTC | CASSLADRTEGVPNYGYTF
once | TRBJ1-2 | - | TRBV7-6 | TGTGCCAGCAGCTTAGAACGGGGAGATTGGAATGGCTACACCTTC | CASSLERGDWNGYTF
many | TRBJ1-1 | - | TRBV7-9 | TGTGCCAGCAGTACCGAGCGAGTTATGAACACTGAAGCTTTCTTT | CASSTERVMNTEAFF
many | TRBJ1-5 | - | TRBV20-1 | TGCAGTGCTAGTATTCCGGGGGCAAGCAATCAGCCCCAGCATTTT | CSASIPGASNQPQHF
- | TRBJ2-7 | - | TRBV6-9 | TGTGCCAGCAGTAAATATGACAGTTCCTACGAGCAGTACTTC | CASSKYDSSYEQYF
- | TRBJ2-7 | - | TRBV25-1 | TGTGCCAGCAGCCACGGAGGAGGGGGACCTACCTACGAGCAGTACTTC | CASSHGGGGPTYEQYF
many | TRBJ1-2 | TRBD1 | TRBV9 | TGTGCCAGCAGCCCTAGTGGAGACAGGGGGCTCGGGGGCTACACCTTC | CASSPSGDRGLGGYTF
- | TRBJ1-1 | - | TRBV29-1 | TGCAGCGTTGTGTGGGGCACTGAAGCTTTCTTT | CSVVWGTEAFF
- | TRBJ1-6 | - | TRBV12-3/TRBV12-4 | TGTGCCGGCAGTTTACCTGGATCACCCCTCCACTTT | CAGSLPGSPLHF
- | TRBJ2-5 | - | TRBV6-6 | TGTGCCAGCAGTTACTCCCAAAAAGAGACCCAGTACTTC | CASSYSQKETQYF
many | TRBJ2-5 | - | TRBV14 | TGTGCCAGCAGCCCTCCGGGCCTCGGCGGGGAGACCCAGTACTTC | CASSPPGLGGETQYF
many | TRBJ2-5 | TRBD1 | TRBV11-2 | TGTGCCAGCAGCATCGGACAGGGTGAGACCCAGTACTTC | CASSIGQGETQYF
many | TRBJ1-1 | - | TRBV7-3 | TGTGCCAGCAGCCGCATTCTGAACACTGAAGCTTTCTTT | CASSRILNTEAFF
once | TRBJ2-5 | - | TRBV28 | TGTGCCAGCAGTTCTGGGGGGGCAGGGTGGAAGGAGACCCAGTACTTC | CASSSGGAGWKETQYF
many | TRBJ1-3 | - | TRBV15 | TGTGCCACCAGAAGACCTGCGGGAGGAAACACCATATATTTT | CATRRPAGGNTIYF
many | TRBJ2-7 | - | TRBV20-1 | TGCAGTGCTCTGATTCCGGTGCGATACGAGCAGTACTTC | CSALIPVRYEQYF
- | TRBJ2-7 | TRBD2 | TRBV29-1 | TGCAGCGTTAGGGAGACTAGCGGGCCCCGTTACGAGCAGTACTTC | CSVRETSGPRYEQYF
many | TRBJ2-5 | TRBD1 | TRBV14 | TGTGCCAGCAGCCGAACCACAGGGGGAGAGACCCAGTACTTC | CASSRTTGGETQYF
- | TRBJ1-1 | - | TRBV7-9 | TGTGCCAGCAGCTTGGACACCCCCGGGACTGAAGCTTTCTTT | CASSLDTPGTEAFF
few | TRBJ1-5 | - | TRBV25-1 | TGTGCCAGCAGTTACTCGGGAGTCTATCAGCCCCAGCATTTT | CASSYSGVYQPQHF
- | TRBJ1-6 | TRBD1 | TRBV7-8 | TGTGCCAGCAGCCCCCTCCGGACAGGGTGGAATTCACCCCTCCACTTT | CASSPLRTGWNSPLHF